This TCR beta chain originates from a study of beta chain features in type 1 diabetes (dated by TCRdb to the late 2010s). For the wider study: Mean age, gender distribution, total cell number and subset yield did not differ between patients and healthy donors. A total of roughly 99 million sorted cells were examined across all samples, and the number of cells per subset was strongly correlated with RNA yield. The study compared the TCRB repertoires of sorted circulating CD4+ T cell subsets in recently diagnosed type 1 diabetes patients with those in matched healthy donors. Regulatory and stem cell-like memory subsets were isolated from only 8 patients and 8 healthy donors, whereas naive and central memory subsets came from all 30 or so donors. The paper's findings and limits, for the study overall: At VDJ recombination sites, patients with type 1 diabetes made fewer insertions and deleted more nucleotides, a pattern implying thymic rearrangement abnormalities. In all four CD4+ subsets, TCRB CDR3 length was moderately but significantly shorter in type 1 diabetes patients. PCR may preferentially amplify shorter templates, but because patient and control samples were amplified and corrected together, any resulting skew would affect both groups equally. Naive, central memory and regulatory TCRB repertoires appeared more similar among patients than among healthy donors. Sequencing cDNA rather than genomic DNA could over-represent highly expressing activated cells, although activation and CD3 levels did not differ between groups. HLA sub-analyses involved small numbers of individuals, so any influence of HLA type on TCRB rearrangement remained unresolved.

V is shortened by 4 bases, J by 0 bases, and the region joining them spans 14 bases. CDR1 SGHNT and CDR2 YYREEE are derived from the germline V gene (reference sequence). The CDR3 runs 15 amino acids, cysteine and phenylalanine included. Just the 45-base CDR3 DNA is kept, in frame starting at base 1. Worth noting for this clone: It has no known antigen specificity. The sample holds no much larger clone one base away, and base qualities are not on file.

The entire amount of isolated RNA was reverse transcribed using the High Capacity cDNA Reverse Transcription Kit, so the sequenced TCRB transcripts were expressed ones. Deep immunoSEQ sequencing was applied to naive, central memory and regulatory T cell samples, giving an average of roughly 3.6 million total reads per sample. Sorted cells were lysed in RLT buffer and RNA was extracted with DNase-treated RNeasy Micro or Mini kits, depending on cell number. Each cell subset was processed separately to prevent cross-contamination, with patient and healthy donor samples processed together. Using the immunoSEQ multiplex PCR, TCRB sequences were amplified from cDNA into 87-bp fragments spanning the CDR3 region. Sequencing of the amplicons was done on the Illumina HiSeq platform. The published analysis was carried out like this. PCR bias was corrected computationally using synthetic template baselines, and reads within Hamming distance 2 were collapsed, with unmergeable singletons discarded. Reads were aligned against IMGT so that V, D and J genes, CDR3 length and insertions or deletions at six rearrangement sites could be assigned. Clonotype counts were normalized to sorted cell number within each subset before computing true diversity and Gini coefficients with the tcR R package. The overlap coefficient, calculated on TCRB nucleotide sequences, was used to quantify repertoire sharing. Out-of-frame TCRB sequences from naive cells were analyzed as a proxy for the pre-selection repertoire. This is the immuneACCESS table as TCRdb keeps it, with only in-frame sequences that have V and J called. A part of the clones is gone; compared with another copy, unresolved V genes explain less than half, and the rest is unexplained. That table furnishes V, J and clone size, whereas the DNA furnished D and trimming. This sample lists some 170,000 clones; roughly 63% were detected once. In total, the top ten clones hold about 0.1% of the sample.

From each donor, a single peripheral blood sample of about 116 mL on average was drawn into heparinised tubes. A BD FACSAria II and a panel including CD45RO, CCR7, CD25, CD127, CD95 and CD27 were used to sort naive, central memory, regulatory and stem cell-like memory CD4+ T cells. Purity was above 95% for every sorted population. PBMCs were isolated right away by Lymphoprep density gradient centrifugation and were stained directly, without culture. To minimize batch effects, samples were stained and sorted in pairs, one healthy donor with one patient per experiment. The sequencing sample was made of naive CD4+ T cells from blood. The cell subset or site label of this sample denotes: true naive CD4+ T cells. The chain couples TRBV5-4 to TRBJ2-7, with a weak D call of TRBD1 (6 bases match). The clonotype originates from a man aged 30-40 years with type 1 diabetes. At the DNA level, the sequence is TGTGCCAGCAGCCCCAATAACAGGGTCTCCTACGAGCAGTACTTC. It is translated as CASSPNNRVSYEQYF.